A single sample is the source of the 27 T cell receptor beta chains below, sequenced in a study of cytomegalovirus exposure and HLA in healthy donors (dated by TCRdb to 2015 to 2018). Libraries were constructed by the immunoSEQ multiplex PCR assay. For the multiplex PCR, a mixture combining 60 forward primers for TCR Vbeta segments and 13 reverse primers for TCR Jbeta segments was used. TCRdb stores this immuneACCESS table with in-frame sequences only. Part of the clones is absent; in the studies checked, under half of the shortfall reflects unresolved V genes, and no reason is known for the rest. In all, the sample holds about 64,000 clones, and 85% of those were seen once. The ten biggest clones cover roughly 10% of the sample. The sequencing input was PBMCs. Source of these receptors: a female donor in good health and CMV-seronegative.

The CDR3: CATSRRTGELFF. CDR3 nucleotide sequence: TGTGCCACCAGCAGGAGAACCGGGGAGCTGTTTTTT. The genes are TRBV15 and TRBJ2-2; D not certain. CDR1 is LNHNV and CDR2 is YYDKDF in the germline V gene (reference sequence). CDR3 length: 12 residues. Trimming took off 3 bases at V and 5 bases at J, with 4 bases between the two ends.

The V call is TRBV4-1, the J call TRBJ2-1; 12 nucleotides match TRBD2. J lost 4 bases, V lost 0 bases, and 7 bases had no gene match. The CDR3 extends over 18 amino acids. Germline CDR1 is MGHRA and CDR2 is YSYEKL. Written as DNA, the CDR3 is TGCGCCAGCAGCCAAGATGGGGCAGGACTAGCGGGGTACAATGAGCAGTTCTTC. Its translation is CASSQDGAGLAGYNEQFF.

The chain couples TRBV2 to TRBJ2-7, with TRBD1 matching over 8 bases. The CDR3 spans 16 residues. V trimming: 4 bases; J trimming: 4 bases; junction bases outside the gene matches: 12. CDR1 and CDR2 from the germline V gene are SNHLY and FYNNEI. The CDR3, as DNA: TGTGCCAGCAGTGCTGTCAATCCGGGACAGGTTTACGAGCAGTACTTC. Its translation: CASSAVNPGQVYEQYF.

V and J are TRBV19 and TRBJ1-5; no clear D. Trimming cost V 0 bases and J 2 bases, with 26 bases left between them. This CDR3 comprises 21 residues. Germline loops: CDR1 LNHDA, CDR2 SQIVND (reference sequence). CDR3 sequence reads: CASSIDTSSVLYDSRNQPQHF. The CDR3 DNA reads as TGTGCCAGTAGTATAGATACCTCTTCTGTTCTGTACGACTCGCGCAATCAGCCCCAGCATTTT.

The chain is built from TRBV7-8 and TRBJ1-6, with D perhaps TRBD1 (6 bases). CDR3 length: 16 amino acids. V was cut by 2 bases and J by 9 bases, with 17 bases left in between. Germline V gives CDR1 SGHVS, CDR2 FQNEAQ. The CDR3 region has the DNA TGTGCCAGCAGCTTAAAAGTCCCACAGGGTTCTTCACCCCTCCACTTT. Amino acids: CASSLKVPQGSSPLHF. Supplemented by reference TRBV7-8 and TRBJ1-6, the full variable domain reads GAGVSQSPRYKVAKRGQDVALRCDPISGHVSLFWYQQALGQGPEFLTYFQNEAQLDKSGLPSDRFFAERPEGSVSTLKIQRTQQEDSAVYLCASSLKVPQGSSPLHFGNGTRLTVT.

The CDR3 sequence is CASSSGTSGNNEQFF. CDR3 coding DNA: TGTGCCAGCAGTTCCGGGACTAGCGGGAACAATGAGCAGTTCTTC. The rearrangement uses TRBV27 and TRBJ2-1; 13 bases match TRBD2. With V trimmed by 4 bases and J by 5 bases, 2 bases remained unmatched. The CDR3 consists of 15 residues. Germline V gene sequence: CDR1 MNHEY, CDR2 SMNVEV (reference sequence).

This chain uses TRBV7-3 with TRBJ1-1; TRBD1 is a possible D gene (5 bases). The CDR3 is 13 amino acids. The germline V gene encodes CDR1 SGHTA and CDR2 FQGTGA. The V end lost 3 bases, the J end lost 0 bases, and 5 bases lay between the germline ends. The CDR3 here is CASSLTVNTEAFF. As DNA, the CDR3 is TGTGCCAGCAGCTTGACAGTGAACACTGAAGCTTTCTTT.

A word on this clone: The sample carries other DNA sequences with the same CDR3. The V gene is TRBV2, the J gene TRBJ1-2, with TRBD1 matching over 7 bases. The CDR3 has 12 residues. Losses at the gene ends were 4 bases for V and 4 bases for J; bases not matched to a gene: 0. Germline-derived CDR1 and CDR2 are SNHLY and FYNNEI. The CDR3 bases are TGTGCCAGCAGTGGACAGGGCTATGGCTACACCTTC. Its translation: CASSGQGYGYTF. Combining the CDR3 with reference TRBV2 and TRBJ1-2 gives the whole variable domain EPEVTQTPSHQVTQMGQEVILRCVPISNHLYFYWYRQILGQKVEFLVSFYNNEISEKSEIFDDQFSVERPDGSNFTLKIRSTKLEDSAMYFCASSGQGYGYTFGSGTRLTVV.

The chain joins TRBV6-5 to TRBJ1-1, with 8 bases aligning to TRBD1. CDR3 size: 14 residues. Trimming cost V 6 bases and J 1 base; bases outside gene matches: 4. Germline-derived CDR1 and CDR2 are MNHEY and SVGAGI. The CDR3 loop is CASSRQGRNTEAFF. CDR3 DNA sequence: TGTGCCAGCAGCCGACAGGGGAGGAACACTGAAGCTTTCTTT.

The CDR3 loop is CASSLVPGSSYEQYF. The CDR3 DNA is TGCGCCAGCAGCTTGGTGCCAGGTAGCTCCTACGAGCAGTACTTC. V gene TRBV5-1 combines with J gene TRBJ2-7; D uncertain. Trimming shortened V by 0 bases and J by 0 bases, and 10 bases separated the two germline ends. The germline V gene has CDR1 SGHRS and CDR2 YFSETQ. CDR3 length equals 15 residues. Based on the CDR3 plus reference TRBV5-1 and TRBJ2-7, the full variable domain is KAGVTQTPRYLIKTRGQQVTLSCSPISGHRSVSWYQQTPGQGLQFLFEYFSETQRNKGNFPGRFSGRQFSNSRSEMNVSTLELGDSALYLCASSLVPGSSYEQYFGPGTRLTVT.

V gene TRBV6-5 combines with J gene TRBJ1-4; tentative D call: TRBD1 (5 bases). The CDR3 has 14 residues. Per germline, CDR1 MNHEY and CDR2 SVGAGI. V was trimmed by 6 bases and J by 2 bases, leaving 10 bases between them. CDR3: CASSRGTTNEKLFF. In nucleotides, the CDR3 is TGTGCCAGCAGCCGCGGGACGACTAATGAAAAACTGTTTTTT.

CDR3 nucleotide sequence: TGTGCCAGCAGCTTAGAGGAGACAGGGGGCCACGAGCAGTACTTC. Protein: CASSLEETGGHEQYF. The genes are TRBV7-9 and TRBJ2-7; 10 bases align to TRBD1. Germline CDR1 and CDR2: SEHNR and FQNEAQ (reference sequence). The CDR3 totals 15 residues. Trimming took 1 base from V and 5 from J; bases not matched to a gene: 5.

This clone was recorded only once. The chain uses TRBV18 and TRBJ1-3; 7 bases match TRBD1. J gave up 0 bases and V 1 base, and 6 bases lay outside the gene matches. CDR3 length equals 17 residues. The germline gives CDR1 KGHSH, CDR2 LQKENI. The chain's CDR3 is CASSPRTGDSSGNTIYF. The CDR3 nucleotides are TGTGCCAGCTCACCACGAACCGGGGACAGCTCTGGAAACACCATATATTTT.

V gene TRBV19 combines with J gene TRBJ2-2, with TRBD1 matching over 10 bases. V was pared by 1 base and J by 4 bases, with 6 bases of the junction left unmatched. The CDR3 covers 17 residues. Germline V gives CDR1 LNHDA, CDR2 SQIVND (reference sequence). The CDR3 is CASSIGGQGVGTGELFF. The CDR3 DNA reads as TGTGCCAGTAGTATAGGCGGACAGGGGGTCGGCACCGGGGAGCTGTTTTTT.

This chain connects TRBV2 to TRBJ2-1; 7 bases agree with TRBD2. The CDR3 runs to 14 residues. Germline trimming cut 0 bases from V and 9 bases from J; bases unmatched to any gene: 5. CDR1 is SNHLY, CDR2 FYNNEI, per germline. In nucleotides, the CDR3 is TGTGCCAGCAGTGAAGCAGGCGGGGGAACTGAGCAGTTCTTC. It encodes CASSEAGGGTEQFF.

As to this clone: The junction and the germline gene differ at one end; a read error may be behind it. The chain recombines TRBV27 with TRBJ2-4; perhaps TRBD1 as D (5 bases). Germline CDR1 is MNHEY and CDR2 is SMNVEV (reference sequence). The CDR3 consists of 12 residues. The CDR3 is CASSSRQNSQYF. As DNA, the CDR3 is TGTGCCAGCAGTTCCCGACAGAACAGTCAGTACTTC.

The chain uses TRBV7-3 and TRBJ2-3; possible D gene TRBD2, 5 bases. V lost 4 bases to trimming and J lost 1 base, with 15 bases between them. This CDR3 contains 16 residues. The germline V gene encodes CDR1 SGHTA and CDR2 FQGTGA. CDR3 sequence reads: CASSWQSRAGTDTQYF. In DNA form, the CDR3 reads TGTGCCAGCAGCTGGCAGTCGAGGGCTGGCACAGATACGCAGTATTTT.

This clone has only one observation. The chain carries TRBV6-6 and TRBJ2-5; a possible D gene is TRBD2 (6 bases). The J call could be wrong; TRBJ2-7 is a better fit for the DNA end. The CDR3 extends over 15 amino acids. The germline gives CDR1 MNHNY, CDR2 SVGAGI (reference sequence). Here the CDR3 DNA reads TGTGCCAGCAGATCGACAGTCGCGGGGCGCTACGAGCAGTACTTC. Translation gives CASRSTVAGRYEQYF.

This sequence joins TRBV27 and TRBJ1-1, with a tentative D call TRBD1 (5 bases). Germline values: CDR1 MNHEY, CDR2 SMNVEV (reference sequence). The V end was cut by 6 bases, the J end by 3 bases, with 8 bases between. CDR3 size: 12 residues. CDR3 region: CASRTGYTEAFF. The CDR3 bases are TGTGCCAGCAGAACAGGTTACACTGAAGCTTTCTTT.

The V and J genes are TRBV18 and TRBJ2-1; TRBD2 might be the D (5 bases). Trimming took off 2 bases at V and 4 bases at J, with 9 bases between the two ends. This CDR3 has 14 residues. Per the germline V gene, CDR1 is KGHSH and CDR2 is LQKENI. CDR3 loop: CASSPSSGYNEQFF. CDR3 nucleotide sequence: TGTGCCAGCTCACCATCATCGGGGTACAATGAGCAGTTCTTC.

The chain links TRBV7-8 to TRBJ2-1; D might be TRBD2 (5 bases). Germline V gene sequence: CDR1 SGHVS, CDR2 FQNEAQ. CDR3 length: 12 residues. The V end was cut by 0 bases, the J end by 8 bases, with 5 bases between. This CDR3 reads CASSLARDEQFF. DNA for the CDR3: TGTGCCAGCAGCTTAGCGAGGGATGAGCAGTTCTTC.

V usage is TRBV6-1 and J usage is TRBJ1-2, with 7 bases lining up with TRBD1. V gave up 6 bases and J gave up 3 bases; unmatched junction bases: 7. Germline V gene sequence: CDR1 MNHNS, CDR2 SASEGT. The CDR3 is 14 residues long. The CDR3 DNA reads TGTGCCAGCAGCGCAAGGGACAGTCACTATGGCTACACCTTC. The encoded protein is CASSARDSHYGYTF.

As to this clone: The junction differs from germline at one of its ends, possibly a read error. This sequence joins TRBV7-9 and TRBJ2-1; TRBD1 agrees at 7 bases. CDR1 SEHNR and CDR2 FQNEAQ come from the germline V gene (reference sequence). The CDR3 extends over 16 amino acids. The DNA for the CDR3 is TGTGCCAGCAGCCCAGGGACAGATAGTTCGTACAATGAGCAGCTCTTC. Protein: CASSPGTDSSYNEQLF.

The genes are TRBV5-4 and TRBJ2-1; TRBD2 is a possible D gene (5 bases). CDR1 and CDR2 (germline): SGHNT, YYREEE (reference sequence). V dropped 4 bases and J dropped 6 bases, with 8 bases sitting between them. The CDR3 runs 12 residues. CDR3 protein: CASSRAGNEQFF. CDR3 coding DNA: TGTGCCAGCAGCCGGGCGGGCAATGAGCAGTTCTTC.

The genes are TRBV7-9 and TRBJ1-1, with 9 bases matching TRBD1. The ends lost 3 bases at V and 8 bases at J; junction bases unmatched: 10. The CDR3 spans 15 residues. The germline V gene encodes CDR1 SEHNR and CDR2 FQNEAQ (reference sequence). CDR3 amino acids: CASSFEGTGTVEAFF. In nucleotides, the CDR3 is TGTGCCAGCAGCTTCGAGGGGACAGGGACCGTCGAAGCTTTCTTT.

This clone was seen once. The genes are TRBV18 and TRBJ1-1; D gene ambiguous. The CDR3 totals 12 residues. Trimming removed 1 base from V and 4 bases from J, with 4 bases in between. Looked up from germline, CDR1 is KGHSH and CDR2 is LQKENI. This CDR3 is CASSPRPTEAFF. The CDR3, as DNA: TGTGCCAGCTCACCACGGCCCACTGAAGCTTTCTTT.

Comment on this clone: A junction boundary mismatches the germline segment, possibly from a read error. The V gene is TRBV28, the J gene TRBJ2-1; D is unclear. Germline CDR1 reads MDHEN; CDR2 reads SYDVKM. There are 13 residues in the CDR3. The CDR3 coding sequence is TGTGCCAGCAGTTCCGGGTCCTACGATGAGCAGTTCTTC. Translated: CASSSGSYDEQFF.